This record looks at one T cell receptor beta chain sequence and its context. This table comes from immunoSEQ multiplex PCR, and its TCRdb copy is limited to in-frame clones, with some not included. The repertoire holds tens of thousands of clones, with over 75% as singletons. These data originate in a study of radiation and T cells in renal cell carcinoma. CDR1 SGHDN and CDR2 FVKESK come from the germline V gene. The V and J ends lost 0 bases and 2 bases respectively, with 13 bases between them. The CDR3 spans 16 residues. Specified time point: baseline pretreatment blood. This sample's treatment: 15 Gy SBRT to primary tumor, nephrectomy 4 weeks later.

The clonotype was recovered from a man between 60 and 70 years old with renal cell carcinoma. The material sequenced was blood, taken from a patient whose treatment included radiotherapy and nephrectomy. The chain uses TRBV14 and TRBJ1-2, with D maybe TRBD1 (5 bases). This chain's CDR3 is CASSQEGRRGNYGYTF. CDR3 bases: TGTGCCAGCAGCCAAGAGGGACGCCGAGGAAACTATGGCTACACCTTC.